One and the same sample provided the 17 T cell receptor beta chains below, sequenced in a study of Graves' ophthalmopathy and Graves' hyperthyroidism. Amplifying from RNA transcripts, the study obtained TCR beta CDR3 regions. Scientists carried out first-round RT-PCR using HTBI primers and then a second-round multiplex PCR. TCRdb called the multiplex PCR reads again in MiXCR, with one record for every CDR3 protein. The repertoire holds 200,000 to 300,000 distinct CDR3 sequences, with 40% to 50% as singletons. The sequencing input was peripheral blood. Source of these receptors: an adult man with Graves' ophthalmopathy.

CDR3 nucleotide sequence: TGTGCCAGCAGCCCCCGACAGGGTAGGTGGTATGGCTACACCTTC. Encoded protein: CASSPRQGRWYGYTF. This sequence joins TRBV28 and TRBJ1-2; 7 nucleotides align to TRBD1. This CDR3 has 15 residues. CDR1 and CDR2 from the germline V gene are MDHEN and SYDVKM. V was clipped by 6 bases and J by 5 bases; unmatched bases: 12.

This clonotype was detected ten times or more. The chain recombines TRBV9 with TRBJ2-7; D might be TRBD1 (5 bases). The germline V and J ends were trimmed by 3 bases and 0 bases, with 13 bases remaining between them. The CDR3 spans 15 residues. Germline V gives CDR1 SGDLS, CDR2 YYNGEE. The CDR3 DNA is TGTGCCAGCAGCGGGGCTACCCAGGGCTCCTACGAGCAGTACTTC. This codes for CASSGATQGSYEQYF.

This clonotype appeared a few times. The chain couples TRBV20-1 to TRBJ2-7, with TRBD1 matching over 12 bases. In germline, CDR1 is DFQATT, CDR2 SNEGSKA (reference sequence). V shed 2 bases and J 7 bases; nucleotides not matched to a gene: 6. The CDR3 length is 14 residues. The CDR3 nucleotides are TGCAGTGCTAGACGGGACAGGGGGCATCATGAGCAGTACTTC. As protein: CSARRDRGHHEQYF.

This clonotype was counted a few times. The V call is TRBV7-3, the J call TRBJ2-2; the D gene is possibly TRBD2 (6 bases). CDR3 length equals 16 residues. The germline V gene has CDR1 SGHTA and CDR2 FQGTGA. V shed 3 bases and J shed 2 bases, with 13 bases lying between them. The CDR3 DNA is TGTGCCAGCAGCTTCCGGGCGGGAACCAACACCGGGGAGCTGTTTTTT. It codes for CASSFRAGTNTGELFF.

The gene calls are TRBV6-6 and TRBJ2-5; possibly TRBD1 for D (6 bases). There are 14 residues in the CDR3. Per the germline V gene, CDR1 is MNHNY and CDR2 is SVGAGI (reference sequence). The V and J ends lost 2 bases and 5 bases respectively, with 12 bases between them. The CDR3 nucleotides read TGTGCCAGCAGTTACGGGCAGGGGACCGAGACCCAGTACTTC. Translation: CASSYGQGTETQYF.

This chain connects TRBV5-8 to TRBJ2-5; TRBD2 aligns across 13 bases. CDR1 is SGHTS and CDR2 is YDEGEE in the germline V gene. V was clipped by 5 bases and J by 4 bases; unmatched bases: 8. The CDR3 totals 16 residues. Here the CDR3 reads CASRSLAGGPRETQYF. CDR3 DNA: TGTGCCAGCAGGTCACTAGCGGGGGGGCCGCGAGAGACCCAGTACTTC.

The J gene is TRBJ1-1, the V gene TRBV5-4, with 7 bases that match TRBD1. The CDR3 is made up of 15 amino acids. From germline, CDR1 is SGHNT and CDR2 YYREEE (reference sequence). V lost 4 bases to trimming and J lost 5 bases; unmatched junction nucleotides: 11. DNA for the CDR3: TGTGCCAGCAGCAAGTCACAGGGGCTTGGGACTGAAGCTTTCTTT. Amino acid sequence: CASSKSQGLGTEAFF.

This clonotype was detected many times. The CDR3 DNA sequence: TGTGCCAGCAGCTTAGCAAGGACAGGGGCAGGTTCCTACGAGCAGTACTTC. Residues: CASSLARTGAGSYEQYF. The genes are TRBV7-8 and TRBJ2-7; 9 nucleotides agree with TRBD1. CDR3 length: 17 amino acids. The V and J ends lost 0 bases and 1 base, in that order; junction bases with no gene match: 7. The germline CDR1 and CDR2 sequences are SGHVS and FQNEAQ. The full variable domain, completed using reference TRBV7-8 and TRBJ2-7, is GAGVSQSPRYKVAKRGQDVALRCDPISGHVSLFWYQQALGQGPEFLTYFQNEAQLDKSGLPSDRFFAERPEGSVSTLKIQRTQQEDSAVYLCASSLARTGAGSYEQYFGPGTRLTVT.

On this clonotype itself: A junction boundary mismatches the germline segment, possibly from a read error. The CDR3 loop is CASSHYGDRPYEQYF. The DNA of the CDR3 is TGTGCCAGCAGCCACTACGGGGACAGACCCTACGAGCAGTACTTC. This chain joins TRBV5-1 and TRBJ2-7; 7 nucleotides align to TRBD1. The germline gives CDR1 SGHRS, CDR2 YFSETQ. This CDR3 is built from 15 residues.

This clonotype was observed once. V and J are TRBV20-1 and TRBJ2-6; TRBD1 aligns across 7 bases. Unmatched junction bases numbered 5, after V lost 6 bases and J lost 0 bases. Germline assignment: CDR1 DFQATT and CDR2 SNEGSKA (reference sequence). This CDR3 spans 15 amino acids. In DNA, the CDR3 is TGCAGTGCCCCGACAGGGAACTCTGGGGCCAACGTCCTGACTTTC. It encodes CSAPTGNSGANVLTF.

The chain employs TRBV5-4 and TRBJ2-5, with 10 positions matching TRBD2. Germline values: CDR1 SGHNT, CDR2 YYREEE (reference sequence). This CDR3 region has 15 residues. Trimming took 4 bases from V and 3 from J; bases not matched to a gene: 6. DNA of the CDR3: TGTGCCAGCAGCGGGGTAGCGGGAGGTGAAGAGACCCAGTACTTC. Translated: CASSGVAGGEETQYF.

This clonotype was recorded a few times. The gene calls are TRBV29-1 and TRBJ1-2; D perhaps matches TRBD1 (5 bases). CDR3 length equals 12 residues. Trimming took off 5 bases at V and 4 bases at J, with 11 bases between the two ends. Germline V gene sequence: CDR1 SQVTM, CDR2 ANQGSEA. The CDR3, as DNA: TGCAGCGTTCGGTCAGGGACCTATGGCTACACCTTC. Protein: CSVRSGTYGYTF.

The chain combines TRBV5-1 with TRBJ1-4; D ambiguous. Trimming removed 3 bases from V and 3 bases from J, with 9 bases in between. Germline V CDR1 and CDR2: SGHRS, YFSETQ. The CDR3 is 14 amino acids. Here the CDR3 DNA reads TGCGCCAGCAGCTCGGGAGGGCCTAATGAAAAACTGTTTTTT. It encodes CASSSGGPNEKLFF.

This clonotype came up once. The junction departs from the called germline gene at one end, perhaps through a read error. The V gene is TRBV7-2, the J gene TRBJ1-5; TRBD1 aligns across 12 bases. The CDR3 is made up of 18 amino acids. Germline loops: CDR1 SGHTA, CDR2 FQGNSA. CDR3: CASSHPRDRGHSDQPQHF. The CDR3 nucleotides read TGCGCCAGCAGCCATCCCCGGGACAGGGGGCATTCTGATCAGCCCCAGCATTTT.

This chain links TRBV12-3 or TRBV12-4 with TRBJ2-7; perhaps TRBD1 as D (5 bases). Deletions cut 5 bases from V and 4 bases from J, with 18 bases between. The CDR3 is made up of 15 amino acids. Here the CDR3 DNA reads TGTGCCAGCAGTCCCTCGATGGAGACAGCATACGAGCAGTACTTC. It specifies CASSPSMETAYEQYF.

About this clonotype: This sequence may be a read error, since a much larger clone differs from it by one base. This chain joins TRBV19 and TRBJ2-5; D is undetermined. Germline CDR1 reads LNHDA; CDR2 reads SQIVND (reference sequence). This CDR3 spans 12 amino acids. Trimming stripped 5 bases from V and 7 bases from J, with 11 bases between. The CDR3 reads CASSLGMGTQYF. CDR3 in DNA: TGTGCCAGTAGTCTGGGGATGGGGACCCAGTACTTC.

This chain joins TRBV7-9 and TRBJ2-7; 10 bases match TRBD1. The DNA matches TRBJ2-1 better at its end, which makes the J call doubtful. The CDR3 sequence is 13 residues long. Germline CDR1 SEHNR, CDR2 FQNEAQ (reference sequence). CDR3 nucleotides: TGTGCCAGCAGTCGGGACAGGGGCAATGAGCAGTTCTTC. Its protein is CASSRDRGNEQFF.